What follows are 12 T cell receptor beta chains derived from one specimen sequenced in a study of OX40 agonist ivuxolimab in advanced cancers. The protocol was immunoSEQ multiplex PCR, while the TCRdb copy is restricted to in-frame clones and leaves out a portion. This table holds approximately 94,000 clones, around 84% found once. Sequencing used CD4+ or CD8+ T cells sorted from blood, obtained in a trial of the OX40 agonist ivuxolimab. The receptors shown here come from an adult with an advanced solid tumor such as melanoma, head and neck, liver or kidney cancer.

CDR3 in amino acids: CASSLTPTGMSNEKLFF. The DNA of the CDR3 is TGTGCCAGCAGCTTGACACCGACAGGGATGTCTAATGAAAAACTGTTTTTT. This chain joins TRBV5-5 and TRBJ1-4; 7 bases line up with TRBD1. This CDR3 comprises 17 residues. The junction had 9 bases not matched to a gene; V was cut back by 1 base and J by 3 bases. Germline lookup yields CDR1 SGHKS and CDR2 YYEKEE (reference sequence).

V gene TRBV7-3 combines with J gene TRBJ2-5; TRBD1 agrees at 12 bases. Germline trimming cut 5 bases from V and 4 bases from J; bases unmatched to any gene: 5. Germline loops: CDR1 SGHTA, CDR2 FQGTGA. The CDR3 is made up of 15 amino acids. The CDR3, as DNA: TGTGCCAGCAGCCGGGGACAGGGGGCGGGAGAGACCCAGTACTTC. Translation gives CASSRGQGAGETQYF.

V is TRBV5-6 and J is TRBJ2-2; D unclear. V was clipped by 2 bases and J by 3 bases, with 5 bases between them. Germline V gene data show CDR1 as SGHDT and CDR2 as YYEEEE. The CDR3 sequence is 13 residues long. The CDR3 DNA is TGTGCCAGCAGCTTTAAAGACACCGGGGAGCTGTTTTTT. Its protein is CASSFKDTGELFF.

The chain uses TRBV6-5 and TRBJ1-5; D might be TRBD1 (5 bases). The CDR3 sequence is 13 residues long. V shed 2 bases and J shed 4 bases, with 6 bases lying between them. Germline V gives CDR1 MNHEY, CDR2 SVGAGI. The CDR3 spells CASSYDSNQPQHF. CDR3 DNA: TGTGCCAGCAGTTACGACAGTAATCAGCCCCAGCATTTT.

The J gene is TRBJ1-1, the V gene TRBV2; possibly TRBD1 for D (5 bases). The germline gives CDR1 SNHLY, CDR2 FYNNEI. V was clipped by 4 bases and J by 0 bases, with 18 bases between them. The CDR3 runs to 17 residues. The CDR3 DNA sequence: TGTGCCAGCAGTGGTGGCGGGACCGTGTTCATGAACACTGAAGCTTTCTTT. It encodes CASSGGGTVFMNTEAFF. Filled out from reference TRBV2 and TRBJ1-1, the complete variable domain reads EPEVTQTPSHQVTQMGQEVILRCVPISNHLYFYWYRQILGQKVEFLVSFYNNEISEKSEIFDDQFSVERPDGSNFTLKIRSTKLEDSAMYFCASSGGGTVFMNTEAFFGQGTRLTVV.

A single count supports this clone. DNA of the CDR3: TGTGCCAGTACCCCCTCCGACAGGGGAGGTGGCTACACCTTC. It encodes CASTPSDRGGGYTF. The gene calls are TRBV19 and TRBJ1-2, with 8 bases lining up with TRBD1. CDR1 LNHDA and CDR2 SQIVND come from the germline V gene (reference sequence). V lost 7 bases, J lost 7 bases, and 11 bases stayed unmatched. The CDR3 extends over 14 amino acids.

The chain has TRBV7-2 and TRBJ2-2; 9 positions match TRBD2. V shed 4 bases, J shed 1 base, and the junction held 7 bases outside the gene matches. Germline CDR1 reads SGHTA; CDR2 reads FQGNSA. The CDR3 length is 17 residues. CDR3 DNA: TGTGCCAGCAGCTGGAAGCGGGGGGCCAAGAACACCGGGGAGCTGTTTTTT. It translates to CASSWKRGAKNTGELFF.

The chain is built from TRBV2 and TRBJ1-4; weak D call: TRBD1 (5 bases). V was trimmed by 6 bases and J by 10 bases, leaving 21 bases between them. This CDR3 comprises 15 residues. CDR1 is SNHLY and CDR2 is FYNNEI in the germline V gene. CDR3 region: CASRKGDLNSGKLFF. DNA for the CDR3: TGTGCCAGCAGGAAAGGGGACCTCAACTCTGGAAAACTGTTTTTT. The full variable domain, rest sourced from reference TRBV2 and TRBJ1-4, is EPEVTQTPSHQVTQMGQEVILRCVPISNHLYFYWYRQILGQKVEFLVSFYNNEISEKSEIFDDQFSVERPDGSNFTLKIRSTKLEDSAMYFCASRKGDLNSGKLFFGSGTQLSVL.

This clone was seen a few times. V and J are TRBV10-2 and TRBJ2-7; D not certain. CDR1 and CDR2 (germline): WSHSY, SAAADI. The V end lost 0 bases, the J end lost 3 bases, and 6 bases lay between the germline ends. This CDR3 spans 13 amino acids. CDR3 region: CASSESPDYEQYV. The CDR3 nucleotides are TGCGCCAGCAGTGAGTCTCCAGACTACGAGCAGTACGTC.

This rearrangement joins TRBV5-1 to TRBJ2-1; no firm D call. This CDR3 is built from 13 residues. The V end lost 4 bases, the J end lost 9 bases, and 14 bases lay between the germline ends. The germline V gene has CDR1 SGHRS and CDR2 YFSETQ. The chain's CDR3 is CASSLLLSSEQFF. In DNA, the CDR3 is TGCGCCAGCAGCCTACTACTCAGTAGTGAGCAGTTCTTC.

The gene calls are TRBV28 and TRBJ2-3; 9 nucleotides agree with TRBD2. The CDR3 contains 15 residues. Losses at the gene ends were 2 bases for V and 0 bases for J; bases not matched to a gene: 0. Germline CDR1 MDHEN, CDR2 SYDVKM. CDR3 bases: TGTGCCAGCAGTTTAACTAGCGGGAGCACAGATACGCAGTATTTT. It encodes CASSLTSGSTDTQYF.

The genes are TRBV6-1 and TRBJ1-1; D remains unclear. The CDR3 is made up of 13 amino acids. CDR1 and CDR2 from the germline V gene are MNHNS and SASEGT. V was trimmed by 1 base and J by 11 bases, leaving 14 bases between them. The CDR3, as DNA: TGTGCCAGCAGTGAAGGACCGGGCTATCGGGCTTTCTTT. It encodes CASSEGPGYRAFF.